Below, one T cell receptor beta chain is given with its context. The source of the sample is a study of T cell changes during pregnancy in multiple sclerosis. Sequencing used immunoSEQ multiplex PCR; TCRdb keeps in-frame clones, though not all of them. The sample contains about 65,000 clones, approximately 92% of which appear only once. The CDR3 loop spans 15 amino acids. Trimming shortened V by 1 base and J by 2 bases, and 11 bases separated the two germline ends. Looked up from germline, CDR1 is MGHRA and CDR2 is YSYEKL. Sample: CD8+ T cells from peripheral blood mononuclear cells, taken in the third trimester of pregnancy. This TCR came from a female donor in good health, enrolled as a control in a pregnancy study. V usage is TRBV4-1 and J usage is TRBJ1-1; the D gene is possibly TRBD1 (5 bases). The CDR3 sequence is CASSQGETDNTEAFF. CDR3 bases: TGCGCCAGCAGCCAAGGCGAGACAGATAACACTGAAGCTTTCTTT.